This is a list of T cell receptor beta chains from one sample in a study of blood T cell repertoires in COVID-19. The protocol was immunoSEQ multiplex PCR, while the TCRdb copy is restricted to in-frame clones and leaves out a portion. The table records around 280,000 clones, about 83% of them present only once. Specimen: PBMCs or T cells enriched from blood (not recorded which). All receptors come from a woman in her thirties or forties who had recovered from COVID-19. Both conserved end residues are part of each CDR3. The order of the fields is J gene, D gene, CDR3 length, V gene, CDR3 DNA, CDR3 protein. A D gene is named only where the DNA matches it firmly.

TRBJ2-2 | TRBD2 | 18 | TRBV6-6 | TGTGCCAGCAGTCCGGGACTAGCGTTTGGGGCGAACACCGGGGAGCTGTTTTTT | CASSPGLAFGANTGELFF
TRBJ1-3 | NA | 16 | TRBV4-1 | TGCGCCAGCAGCCAAGATTCCGGGTTCTCTGGAAACACCATATATTTT | CASSQDSGFSGNTIYF
TRBJ1-1 | NA | 13 | TRBV12-3/TRBV12-4 | TGTGCCAGCAGTTTAGGGCAGGGCACTGAAGCTTTCTTT | CASSLGQGTEAFF
TRBJ2-2 | NA | 13 | TRBV5-1 | TGCGCCAGCAGCTTGTCCATCACCGGGGAGCTGTTTTTT | CASSLSITGELFF
TRBJ2-1 | TRBD2 | 22 | TRBV27 | TGTGCCAGCAGAAGACTAGCGGGAGTAAGGGGCGAACTCTCTCACTCCTACAATGAGCAGTTCTTC | CASRRLAGVRGELSHSYNEQFF
TRBJ2-7 | NA | 13 | TRBV4-3 | TGCGCCAGCAGCCAAGGTAGGCTCGGGGAGCAGTACTTC | CASSQGRLGEQYF
TRBJ2-7 | NA | 16 | TRBV7-2 | TGTGCCAGCAGCCAAAATTCGGGACAAGCCTCCTACGAGCAGTACTTC | CASSQNSGQASYEQYF
TRBJ1-2 | NA | 13 | TRBV7-2 | TGTGCCAGCAGCCAAGACAGTAACTATGGCTACACCTTC | CASSQDSNYGYTF
TRBJ2-1 | TRBD2 | 15 | TRBV6-5 | TGTGCCAGTAGGACTAGCGGGAGCTCCTACAATGAGCAGTTCTTC | CASRTSGSSYNEQFF
TRBJ1-2 | NA | 12 | TRBV2 | TGTGCCAGCGGCGGCGGAGCTTATGGCTACACCTTC | CASGGGAYGYTF
TRBJ1-6 | NA | 18 | TRBV27 | TGTGCCAGCAGTTCCACGCCGACCGGGAGCTCCTATAATTCACCCCTCCACTTT | CASSSTPTGSSYNSPLHF
TRBJ2-7 | TRBD1 | 16 | TRBV7-2 | TGTGCCAGCAGCTTAGTAACAGGGACAGGGAATGTGGGGCAGTACTTC | CASSLVTGTGNVGQYF
TRBJ2-7 | TRBD2 | 14 | TRBV27 | TGTGCCAGCAGTCTGGCGGGAGCCCCCCACGAGCAGTACTTC | CASSLAGAPHEQYF
TRBJ1-5 | NA | 13 | TRBV18 | TGTGCCAGCTCATCTCAGGGCAATCAGCCCCAGCATTTT | CASSSQGNQPQHF
TRBJ2-1 | TRBD2 | 15 | TRBV4-3 | TGCGCCAGCAGCCAGGGTCGCGGGGGCTACAATGAGCAGTTCTTC | CASSQGRGGYNEQFF
TRBJ2-7 | NA | 14 | TRBV28 | TGTGCCAGCAGTTTATCGAGAGCAACCTACGAGCAGTACTTC | CASSLSRATYEQYF
TRBJ2-7 | TRBD1 | 15 | TRBV3-1/TRBV3-2 | TGTGCCAGCAGCGAAACCGGGACAGTTACCTACGAGCAGTACTTC | CASSETGTVTYEQYF